The 21 T cell receptor beta chains below were found in one sample sequenced in a study of T cell responses to AZD1222 COVID-19 vaccine. This table comes from immunoSEQ multiplex PCR, and its TCRdb copy is limited to in-frame clones, with some not included. Among about 100,000 clones, 88% were seen once, and the ten largest hold about 8.7%. This sample comprised peripheral blood, obtained on day 0 of AZD1222 vaccination. Receptors originate from an adult in good health.

The chain recombines TRBV10-3 with TRBJ2-1, with 7 bases aligning to TRBD2. The ends lost 1 base at V and 9 bases at J; junction bases unmatched: 9. CDR3 length equals 15 residues. Germline V gives CDR1 ENHRY, CDR2 SYGVKD. The CDR3 bases are TGTGCCATCAGTGAGTTGGCTCAAGTAGCGGGTGAGCAGTTCTTC. This sequence encodes CAISELAQVAGEQFF.

The V and J genes are TRBV7-8 and TRBJ1-5, with D hard to call. With 5 bases removed from V and 3 bases from J, the gap between germline ends came to 14 bases. Germline V CDR1 and CDR2: SGHVS, FQNEAQ. This CDR3 has 15 residues. The CDR3 DNA sequence: TGTGCCAGCAGCAAAAGCTGGGTTGCCAATCAGCCCCAGCATTTT. It encodes CASSKSWVANQPQHF.

The CDR3 protein is CASSQDPSEEQYF. CDR3 sequence (DNA): TGCGCCAGCAGCCAAGACCCATCCGAGGAGCAGTACTTC. This chain links TRBV4-1 with TRBJ2-7; D gene unclear. Trimming removed 0 bases from V and 7 bases from J, with 10 bases in between. Germline V lookup: CDR1 MGHRA, CDR2 YSYEKL. The CDR3 is made up of 13 amino acids.

The genes are TRBV14 and TRBJ2-6; D may correspond to TRBD1 or TRBD2 (5 bases each). The CDR3 has 15 amino acids. Germline CDR1 SGHDN, CDR2 FVKESK. V lost 5 bases, J lost 0 bases, and 8 bases lay in between. The CDR3 coding sequence is TGTGCCAGCAGCGGGGGTATCTCTGGGGCCAACGTCCTGACTTTC. This gives the protein CASSGGISGANVLTF.

The chain carries TRBV5-1 and TRBJ2-7; the D gene is possibly TRBD1 (6 bases). The CDR3 length is 15 residues. CDR1 is SGHRS, CDR2 YFSETQ, per germline. The V end was cut by 2 bases, the J end by 5 bases, with 17 bases between. The CDR3 here is CASSLARGTVDEQYF. CDR3 nucleotide sequence: TGCGCCAGCAGCTTAGCGAGGGGGACGGTGGACGAGCAGTACTTC.

The chain has TRBV4-1 and TRBJ1-4; 12 bases match TRBD1. Trimming cost V 2 bases and J 8 bases; bases outside gene matches: 24. CDR1 and CDR2 from the germline V gene are MGHRA and YSYEKL. CDR3 size: 22 residues. The CDR3 nucleotides read TGCGCCAGCAGCCAAACCCCGGGACAGGGGGCGGGTGGGGTTCGGATGAAAGAAAAACTGTTTTTT. This encodes CASSQTPGQGAGGVRMKEKLFF.

This sequence joins TRBV3-1 (or the pseudogene TRBV3-2) and TRBJ2-1; D is unresolved. The germline V gene has CDR1 LGHDT and CDR2 YNNKEL (reference sequence). There are 12 residues in the CDR3. With 1 base removed from V and 8 bases from J, the gap between germline ends came to 6 bases. CDR3 DNA sequence: TGTGCCAGCAGCCAAGTTTGGCATGAGCAGTTCTTC. It encodes CASSQVWHEQFF.

This chain joins TRBV10-1 and TRBJ2-7; tentatively, D is TRBD2 (6 bases). Germline V gene data show CDR1 as WNHNN and CDR2 as SYGVQD (reference sequence). The CDR3 contains 12 residues. V was shortened by 8 bases and J by 3 bases, with 11 bases between the two germline ends. CDR3 residues: CASRAGRYEQYF. The CDR3 nucleotides are TGCGCCAGCCGGGCGGGGCGCTACGAGCAGTACTTC.

The chain carries TRBV5-5 and TRBJ1-1; 7 bases line up with TRBD1. V shed 4 bases, J shed 5 bases, and the junction held 11 bases outside the gene matches. This CDR3 contains 15 residues. CDR1 SGHKS and CDR2 YYEKEE come from the germline V gene (reference sequence). The CDR3: CASSPGQARGTEAFF. The CDR3 nucleotides are TGTGCCAGCAGCCCCGGACAGGCGAGGGGTACTGAAGCTTTCTTT.

The chain recombines TRBV24-1 with TRBJ1-2; D unclear. Trimming removed 7 bases at V and 3 bases at J, with 14 bases between. The CDR3 consists of 14 residues. Germline loops: CDR1 KGHDR, CDR2 SFDVKD. The CDR3 DNA sequence: TGTGCCACCAGCGACCCCAGCACAGACTATGGCTACACCTTC. Encoded protein: CATSDPSTDYGYTF.

V and J are TRBV7-2 and TRBJ2-2; TRBD2 matches at 12 bases. The ends lost 5 bases at V and 5 bases at J; junction bases unmatched: 6. The germline gives CDR1 SGHTA, CDR2 FQGNSA. The CDR3 spans 16 residues. CDR3: CASSVSGTSGTGELFF. The CDR3 DNA is TGTGCCAGCAGCGTAAGCGGGACTAGCGGGACCGGGGAGCTGTTTTTT.

The J gene is TRBJ2-5, the V gene TRBV5-4, with D possibly matching TRBD2 (5 bases). CDR1 is SGHNT, CDR2 YYREEE, per germline (reference sequence). This CDR3 spans 14 amino acids. The V gene lost 2 bases and the J gene lost 5 bases, with 13 bases spanning the gap. DNA of the CDR3: TGTGCCAGCAGCTTCCGAGTCTCGGGGGAGACCCAGTACTTC. This translates into CASSFRVSGETQYF.

The chain couples TRBV19 to TRBJ2-7; 7 bases align to TRBD1. Germline V gives CDR1 LNHDA, CDR2 SQIVND (reference sequence). This CDR3 is built from 14 residues. Trimming cost V 5 bases and J 7 bases; bases outside gene matches: 11. The CDR3 loop reads CASSSPDRPWEQYF. The CDR3 DNA is TGTGCCAGTAGTTCCCCGGACAGGCCCTGGGAGCAGTACTTC.

V gene TRBV18 combines with J gene TRBJ1-2, with a weak D call TRBD1 (6 bases). V was trimmed by 1 base and J by 0 bases, leaving 12 bases between them. This CDR3 spans 16 amino acids. Germline CDR1 is KGHSH and CDR2 is LQKENI. CDR3 nucleotide sequence: TGTGCCAGCTCACCACTCGGACAGCCAGCTAACTATGGCTACACCTTC. This encodes CASSPLGQPANYGYTF.

The count of this clone is one. The chain uses TRBV27 and TRBJ2-7; D is uncertain. The ends were cut back, 9 bases at V and 6 bases at J, with 9 bases in the middle. Germline V gene data show CDR1 as MNHEY and CDR2 as SMNVEV (reference sequence). The CDR3 extends over 10 amino acids. This CDR3 reads CASPLFEQYF. The CDR3 nucleotides are TGTGCCAGTCCTCTTTTCGAGCAGTACTTC.

A remark on this clone: The junction and the germline gene differ at one end; a read error may be behind it. V and J are TRBV6-2 or TRBV6-3 and TRBJ1-5, with D possibly matching TRBD1 (5 bases). Germline loops: CDR1 MNHEY, CDR2 SVGEGT. The CDR3 sequence is 11 residues long. CDR3 in DNA: TGTGCCAGCAGTTATCCGGGGCAGACGGTTTTT. This gives the protein CASSYPGQTVF.

The rearrangement uses TRBV4-3 and TRBJ2-7; D could derive from TRBD1 or TRBD2 (5 bases each). V was cut by 0 bases and J by 8 bases, with 20 bases left in between. This CDR3 has 16 amino acids. Germline CDR1 is LGHNA and CDR2 is YSLEER. CDR3 coding DNA: TGCGCCAGCAGCCAAGATAGTGCAGGGACCTATACGAAGCAGTACTTC. Translation gives CASSQDSAGTYTKQYF.

This chain joins TRBV5-1 and TRBJ1-6, with 7 bases identical to TRBD1. The V segment lost 0 bases and the J segment 10 bases; nucleotides outside the gene matches: 4. The CDR3 length is 14 residues. Germline assignment: CDR1 SGHRS and CDR2 YFSETQ. The CDR3 here is CASSLDTGASPLHF. The CDR3 nucleotides are TGCGCCAGCAGCTTGGATACAGGGGCCTCACCCCTCCACTTT.

DNA for the CDR3: TGTGCCAGCAATGGGCGCCATGAAAAACTGTTTTTT. Translating gives CASNGRHEKLFF. The chain employs TRBV5-6 and TRBJ1-4; D unclear. Looked up from germline, CDR1 is SGHDT and CDR2 is YYEEEE. This CDR3 spans 12 amino acids. V lost 6 bases, J lost 6 bases, and 9 bases lay in between.

The rearrangement links TRBV5-1 to TRBJ2-1; D gene ambiguous. The germline V gene encodes CDR1 SGHRS and CDR2 YFSETQ. This CDR3 region has 12 residues. V was trimmed by 5 bases and J by 4 bases, leaving 7 bases between them. CDR3 protein: CASRPSYNEQFF. CDR3 coding DNA: TGCGCCAGCAGGCCCTCATACAATGAGCAGTTCTTC.

The rearrangement uses TRBV4-3 and TRBJ1-5; 9 bases are a match to TRBD1. After removal of 1 base from V and 0 bases from J, the junction contained 1 base not matched to a gene. The CDR3 is 16 amino acids. The germline V gene encodes CDR1 LGHNA and CDR2 YSLEER. For the CDR3, the DNA is TGCGCCAGCAGCCAAGGGACAGGGGATAGCAATCAGCCCCAGCATTTT. The encoded protein is CASSQGTGDSNQPQHF.